Reported below is one TCR beta chain. What it binds is not known. The data originate from a study of Ad26.COV2.S vaccination and SARS-CoV-2 variants. Whole-study context: It was the COV1001 Ad26.COV2.S trial arm that included the donor. Ad26.COV2.S, an intramuscular injection, was given once or twice 56 days apart.

Trimming took 6 bases from V and 5 from J; bases not matched to a gene: 7. CDR1 LNHDA and CDR2 SQIVND come from the germline V gene (reference sequence). The CDR3 totals 14 residues. Assay: immunoSEQ multiplex PCR; the TCRdb copy retains only in-frame clones and omits some. The table shows approximately 500,000 clones, with roughly 87% occurring only once. Regarding treatment: 15 to 20 received Ad26.COV2.S at low or high dose, single or two shots; several received placebo; per-sample allocation not given. The samples were gathered on day 63 after the first injection of vaccine or placebo. Study conclusions and caveats: The TCR-based breadth and depth measures might underestimate overall T cell responses. The placebo group had lower spike-specific TCR breadth than the vaccine recipients did.

The receptor comes from a person between 18 and 60 years old who received the Ad26.COV2.S COVID-19 vaccine or a placebo. The sequences come from peripheral blood, collected in a trial of Ad26.COV2.S vaccine versus placebo. The chain combines TRBV19 with TRBJ1-1; TRBD1 matches 9 bases. Here the CDR3 reads CASRETGGSTEAFF. CDR3 sequence (DNA): TGTGCCAGTAGGGAGACAGGGGGTAGTACTGAAGCTTTCTTT.